The 2 T cell receptor beta chains below were found in one sample sequenced in a study of molecular identifiers for immune sequencing clone quantification. TCRdb passed the PCR reads through MiXCR, listing each CDR3 protein once. The data contain about 510,000 distinct CDR3 sequences, roughly a fifth of them singletons. Sequencing was carried out using naive CD8+ T cells from blood, with Jurkat cell RNA spiked in. The subset: FACS-sorted CD8+CD4-CCR7+CD45RA+ naive T cells. These receptors all stem from a human donor in good health. Some libraries in this study had Jurkat cell RNA spiked in.

The sample holds many counts of this clonotype. The chain is built from TRBV27 and TRBJ2-3, with 9 bases that match TRBD2. Germline trimming cut 5 bases from V and 0 bases from J; bases unmatched to any gene: 12. The CDR3 spans 18 residues. Per germline, CDR1 MNHEY and CDR2 SMNVEV (reference sequence). The CDR3 loop is CASSEEGAGGPSTDTQYF. The CDR3 DNA is TGTGCCAGCAGTGAAGAGGGAGCGGGAGGCCCTAGCACAGATACGCAGTATTTT.

The chain couples TRBV4-1 to TRBJ2-3; D possibly corresponds to TRBD1 (5 bases). Trimming left V 0 bases short and J 2 bases short, with 6 bases between. This CDR3 has 14 residues. Germline lookup yields CDR1 MGHRA and CDR2 YSYEKL. The CDR3 reads CASSQDGATDTQYF. The CDR3, as DNA: TGCGCCAGCAGCCAAGATGGGGCCACAGATACGCAGTATTTT.